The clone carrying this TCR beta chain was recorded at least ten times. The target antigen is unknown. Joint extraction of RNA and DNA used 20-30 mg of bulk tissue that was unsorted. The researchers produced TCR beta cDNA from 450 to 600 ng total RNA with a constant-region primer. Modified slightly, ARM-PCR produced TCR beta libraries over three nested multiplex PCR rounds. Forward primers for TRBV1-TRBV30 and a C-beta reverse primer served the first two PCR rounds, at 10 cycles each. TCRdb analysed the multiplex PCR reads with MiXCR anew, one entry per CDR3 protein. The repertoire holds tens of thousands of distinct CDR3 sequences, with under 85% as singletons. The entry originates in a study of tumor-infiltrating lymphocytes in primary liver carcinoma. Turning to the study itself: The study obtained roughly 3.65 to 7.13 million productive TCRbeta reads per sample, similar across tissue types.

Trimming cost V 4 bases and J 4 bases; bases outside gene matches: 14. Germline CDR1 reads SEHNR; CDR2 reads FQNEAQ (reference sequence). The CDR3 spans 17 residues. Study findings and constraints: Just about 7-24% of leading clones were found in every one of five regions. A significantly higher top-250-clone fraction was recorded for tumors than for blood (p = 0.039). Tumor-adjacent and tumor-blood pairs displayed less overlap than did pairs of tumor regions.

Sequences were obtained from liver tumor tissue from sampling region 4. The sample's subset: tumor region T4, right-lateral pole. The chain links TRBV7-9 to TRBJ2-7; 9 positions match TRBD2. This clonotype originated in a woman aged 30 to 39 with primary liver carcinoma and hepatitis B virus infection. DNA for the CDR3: TGTGCCAGCAGCTCACCGGCGGGGGGGCGAGCTTCATACGAGCAGTACTTC. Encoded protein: CASSSPAGGRASYEQYF.